This T cell receptor beta chain was captured in a study of spatial heterogeneity in lung cancer. The V gene lost 7 bases and the J gene lost 1 base, with 12 bases spanning the gap. The CDR3 extends over 13 amino acids. Germline loops: CDR1 GTSNPN, CDR2 SVGIG (reference sequence). TCRdb itself ran the 5' RACE reads through MiXCR, one entry per CDR3 protein. The table records around 100,000 distinct CDR3 sequences, 4.4% of them present only once. Time point of the sample: sample taken at primary tumor resection. There were 65 or so donors, all of them untreated patients with early-stage non-small cell lung cancer. Study conclusions and caveats: Mutation counts in tumors were tracked by counts of expanded intratumoral alpha and beta TCRs.

In regard to this clonotype: Its cognate antigen is unknown.

The sample was lung tumor tissue, taken at surgery. The J gene is TRBJ2-3, the V gene TRBV30; TRBD1 or TRBD2 may be the D gene (5 bases each). The TCR sequence derives from a male donor with early-stage non-small cell lung cancer. CDR3 protein: CAFRRGGTDTQYF. The CDR3 nucleotides are TGTGCCTTTAGAAGGGGAGGCACAGATACGCAGTATTTT.